This T cell receptor (beta chain) appears in the sequencing data of a study of CD4+ T cells in melanoma. The V segment lost 5 bases and the J segment 7 bases; nucleotides outside the gene matches: 12. Germline V gene lookup returns CDR1 SEHNR and CDR2 FQNEAQ (reference sequence). This CDR3 is 15 amino acids long. Sequencing used immunoSEQ multiplex PCR; TCRdb keeps in-frame clones, though not all of them. The sample lists about 4,900 clones, 50% to 75% occurring once. The chain uses TRBV7-9 and TRBJ2-3; 7 nucleotides agree with TRBD1. The TCR comes from a human donor with melanoma. The sample was cells from a culture (not recorded whether cultured in vitro). Here the CDR3 reads CASSPFGTDENTQYF. CDR3 coding DNA: TGTGCCAGCAGCCCATTCGGGACAGACGAAAATACGCAGTATTTT.